This TCR beta chain comes out of a study of technical replicates of blood from a few donors. This clone appeared once. The CDR3 sequence is 18 residues long. CDR1 and CDR2 (germline): WSHSY, SAAADI. Losses at the gene ends were 1 base for V and 4 bases for J; bases not matched to a gene: 12. This table comes from immunoSEQ multiplex PCR, and its TCRdb copy is limited to in-frame clones, with some not included. Among around 79,000 clones listed, 94% were seen once. Sequencing was performed on T cells isolated from PBMCs. This TCR derives from a human donor in good health. The V call is TRBV10-2, the J call TRBJ2-5, with 10 bases lining up with TRBD2. DNA of the CDR3: TGCGCCAGCAGTGAGTGGACTAGCGGCCGGAGGAACGTAGAGACCCAGTACTTC. Translation gives CASSEWTSGRRNVETQYF.